This TCR beta chain was sequenced in a study of immune characteristics of hereditary and idiopathic chronic pancreatitis. Background on the whole study: The study examined local immune cells and TCRbeta repertoires in the pancreas in hereditary and idiopathic chronic pancreatitis, using control pancreases from organ donors for comparison. TCRbeta sequencing was performed on roughly five control pancreases, roughly seven hereditary chronic pancreatitis pancreases and about six idiopathic chronic pancreatitis pancreases. Minimal in vitro experimental manipulation of pancreas-infiltrating T cells was the reason the gDNA-based approach was selected. What the work shows at the level of the full study, not this receptor alone: Vbeta-Jbeta gene family usage, including TRBV10, TRBV19, TRBV23 and TRBV5, differed between hereditary and idiopathic chronic pancreatitis. Compared with controls, both chronic pancreatitis groups had significantly higher TCRbeta repertoire diversity and lower clonality. The study did not include chronic pancreatitis caused by alcohol use. Because patient tissue could be obtained only at the time of TPIAT, differences in disease duration may have affected the immune findings. Numbers of productive TCR rearrangements correlated positively with disease severity scores among over ten chronic pancreatitis patients.

This clone turned up a few times. What antigen it recognizes has not been identified. One base away there is no much larger clone; base qualities are not given. CDR1 and CDR2 are drawn from the germline V gene: MDHEN, SYDVKM. There are 15 amino acids in the CDR3, from cysteine to phenylalanine inclusive. Of all the DNA, just the CDR3 is kept, 45 bases in frame from base 1. Trimming accounts for 3 bases at V and 4 bases at J, while the number of junction bases matched to no gene is 8. Pancreas tissue with chronic pancreatitis was obtained from patients having total pancreatectomy with islet autotransplantation (TPIAT). None of the chronic pancreatitis patients included in the study had a known history of diabetes. For TCRbeta sequencing, genomic DNA was extracted directly from bulk pancreas tissue without sorting T cells. No particular cause of disease was identified in idiopathic chronic pancreatitis patients. Pancreas tissues from patients and organ donors were collected consecutively at two US centers.

The protocol used for the library was the immunoSEQ multiplex PCR assay. The TCRbeta CDR3 region and adjacent sequences were amplified and sequenced from pancreatic genomic DNA. From the authors' description of their analysis: Productive clonality and productive rearrangement counts were measured along with repertoire diversity, which was expressed as a mean normalized Shannon-Wiener index. Control and chronic pancreatitis repertoire metrics were compared with the nonparametric Mann-Whitney U test. Shared clonotypes were defined as CDR3beta sequences with identical amino acid composition and length across subjects. Held by TCRdb, this immuneACCESS table contains in-frame sequences only and omits some clones. Under half of the omission traces to an unresolved V gene where checked; the cause of the rest is unknown. The V and J calls and clone size are taken from that table; D and trimming were inferred from the DNA. In this sample the table shows approximately 9,800 clones, around 79% of which occur a single time. The ten top clones hold more than 13% of the sample.

The sequenced sample was pancreas tissue with idiopathic chronic pancreatitis. The cell subset or site label, as the study defines it: chronic pancreatitis without an identified cause. The V gene is TRBV28 and the J gene is TRBJ2-5; TRBD2 aligns with 7 central bases. The source of this sequence is a human donor with chronic pancreatitis. Here the CDR3 is given as CASSFILGGGETQYF. The nucleotides are TGTGCCAGCAGTTTTATCTTGGGCGGGGGAGAGACCCAGTACTTC.